This section outlines one TCR beta chain sequence together with its context. What it binds is unknown. The entry originates in a study of naive and memory T cell subsets. Broader study findings: This RNA-based method may be sensitive to activation-related transcript changes.

CDR1 and CDR2 from the germline V gene are SGHTA and FQGNSA. Trimming shortened V by 1 base and J by 6 bases, and 7 bases separated the two germline ends. The length of the CDR3 is 13 residues. TCR cDNA received a 3' ligated oligonucleotide that carried a UMI. Whole-blood samples were around 2.3 ml of peripheral blood from healthy adult volunteers. Reverse transcription used DNase-treated unsorted total RNA, aiming for roughly 1 to 1,100 ng. Ligated cDNA underwent four rounds of PCR with nested alpha and beta constant region primers and SP2. Blood and skin TCR RNA was reverse transcribed with alpha and beta constant primers. Each CDR3 protein is one row after TCRdb ran MiXCR on the 5' RACE reads. The table records 56,000 or so distinct CDR3 sequences, less than 10% of them present only once.

The chain links TRBV7-2 to TRBJ1-5; D is uncertain. The receptor was isolated from a female donor in good health. The chain's CDR3 is CASSLGRVQPQHF. Written as DNA, the CDR3 is TGTGCCAGCAGCTTAGGAAGGGTTCAGCCCCAGCATTTT. Combining the CDR3 with reference TRBV7-2 and TRBJ1-5 gives the whole variable domain GAGVSQSPSNKVTEKGKDVELRCDPISGHTALYWYRQSLGQGLEFLIYFQGNSAPDKSGLPSDRFSAERTGGSVSTLTIQRTQQEDSAVYLCASSLGRVQPQHFGDGTRLSIL.